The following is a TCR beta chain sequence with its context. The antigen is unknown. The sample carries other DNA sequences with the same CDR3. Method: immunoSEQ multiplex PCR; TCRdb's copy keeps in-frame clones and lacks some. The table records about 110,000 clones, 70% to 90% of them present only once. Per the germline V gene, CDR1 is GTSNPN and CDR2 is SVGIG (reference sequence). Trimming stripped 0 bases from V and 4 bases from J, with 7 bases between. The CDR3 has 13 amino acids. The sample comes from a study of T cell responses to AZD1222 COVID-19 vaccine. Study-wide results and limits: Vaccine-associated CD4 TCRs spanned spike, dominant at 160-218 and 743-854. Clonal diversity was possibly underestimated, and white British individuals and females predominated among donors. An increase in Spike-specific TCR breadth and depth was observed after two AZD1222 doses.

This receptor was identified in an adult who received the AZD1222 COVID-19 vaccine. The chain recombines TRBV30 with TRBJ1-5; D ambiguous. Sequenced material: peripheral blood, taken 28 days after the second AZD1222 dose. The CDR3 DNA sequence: TGTGCCTGGAGTGTACGAGGGAATCAGCCCCAGCATTTT. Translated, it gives CAWSVRGNQPQHF.